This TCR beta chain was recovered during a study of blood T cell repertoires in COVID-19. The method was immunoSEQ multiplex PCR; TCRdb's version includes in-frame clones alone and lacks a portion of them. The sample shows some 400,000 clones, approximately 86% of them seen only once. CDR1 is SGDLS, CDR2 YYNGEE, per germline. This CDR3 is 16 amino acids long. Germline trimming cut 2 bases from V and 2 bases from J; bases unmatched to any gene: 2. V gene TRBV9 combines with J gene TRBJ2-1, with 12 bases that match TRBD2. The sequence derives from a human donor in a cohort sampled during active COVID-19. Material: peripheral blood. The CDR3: CASSVTSGGTYNEQFF. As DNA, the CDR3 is TGTGCCAGCAGCGTTACTAGCGGGGGGACCTACAATGAGCAGTTCTTC.